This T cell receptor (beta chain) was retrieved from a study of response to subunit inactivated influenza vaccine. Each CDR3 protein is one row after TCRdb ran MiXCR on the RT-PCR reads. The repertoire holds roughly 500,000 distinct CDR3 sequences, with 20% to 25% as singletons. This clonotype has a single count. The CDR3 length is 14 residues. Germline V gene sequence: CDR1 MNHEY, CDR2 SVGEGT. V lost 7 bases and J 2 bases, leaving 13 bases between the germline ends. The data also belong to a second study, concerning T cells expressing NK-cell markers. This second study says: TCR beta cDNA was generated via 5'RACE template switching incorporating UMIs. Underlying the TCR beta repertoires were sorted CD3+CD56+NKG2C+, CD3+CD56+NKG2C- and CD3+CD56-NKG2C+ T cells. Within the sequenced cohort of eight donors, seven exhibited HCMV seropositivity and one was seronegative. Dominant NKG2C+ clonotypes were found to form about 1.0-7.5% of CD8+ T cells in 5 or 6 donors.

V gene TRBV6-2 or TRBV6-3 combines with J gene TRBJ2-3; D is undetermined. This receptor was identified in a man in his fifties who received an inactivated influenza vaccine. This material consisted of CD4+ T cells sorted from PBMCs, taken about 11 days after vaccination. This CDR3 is CASTFQDPTDTQYF. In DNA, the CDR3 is TGTGCCAGCACTTTCCAGGACCCCACAGATACGCAGTATTTT.